This T cell receptor (beta chain) was captured by sequencing in a study of cytomegalovirus exposure and HLA in healthy donors. V was shortened by 0 bases and J by 1 base, with 9 bases between the two germline ends. This CDR3 is 15 amino acids long. Per the germline V gene, CDR1 is MNHEY and CDR2 is SVGAGI. The PCR used 60 Vbeta and 13 Jbeta primers. Data came from immunoSEQ multiplex PCR; TCRdb stores just in-frame clones and leaves some out. The repertoire shows tens of thousands of clones; the top ten hold 6.2%. Findings of the study overall: A previous analysis found most TCR beta V segments productive roughly 87% or roughly 30% of the time. A few of the chains that were CMV-associated were confirmed in vitro to be specific for CMV antigens.

Note on this clone: Its specificity is not known.

The sequenced material came from PBMCs. V usage is TRBV6-5 and J usage is TRBJ2-5; tentative D call: TRBD2 (5 bases). The sequence was collected from a man younger than 40 in good health and CMV-seronegative. For the CDR3, the DNA is TGTGCCAGCAGTTACTCGAGGGCAGGCCAAGAGACCCAGTACTTC. This encodes CASSYSRAGQETQYF.